This is a list of T cell receptor beta chains from one sample in a study of blood T cells in healthy people across ages. TCRdb re-derived calls from the 5' RACE reads in MiXCR, one entry per CDR3 protein. The data contain over 500,000 distinct CDR3 sequences, more than 45% of them singletons. The sample was blood. The receptor source for this set is a woman over 75 in good health. Each CDR3 is given with its conserved first and last residue. A D gene is named only where the DNA matches it firmly. Clone size appears in some rows only: once, few, many, or a class for an expanded clone.

>TRBV12-3/TRBV12-4|.|.|TRBJ2-2
TGTGCCACCAGCTTGAACACCGGGGAGCTGTTTTTT
CATSLNTGELFF
>TRBV5-1|.|.|TRBJ2-7
TGCGCCAGCAGCTTGAGTGACAGTGGGGTCGACGAGCAGTACTTC
CASSLSDSGVDEQYF
>TRBV14|.|.|TRBJ1-2
TGTGCCAGCAGCCAAGTAACACAGCTTTATGGCTACACCTTC
CASSQVTQLYGYTF
>TRBV20-1|many|.|TRBJ2-7
TGCAGTGCTAGACACGCGGGGAGGACTTACGAGCAGTACTTC
CSARHAGRTYEQYF
>TRBV10-3|.|TRBD2|TRBJ2-1
TGTGCCATCAGTGAACTAGCGGATTACAATGAGCAGTTCTTC
CAISELADYNEQFF
>TRBV7-9|.|.|TRBJ2-7
TGTGCCAGCAGCTTGGGGGCCCAGTGGAGCAATGAGCAGTACTTC
CASSLGAQWSNEQYF
>TRBV12-3/TRBV12-4|.|.|TRBJ2-4
TGTGCCAGCAGCGGGGACGGAGCCTTCAAAAACATTCAGTACTTC
CASSGDGAFKNIQYF
>TRBV7-8|.|.|TRBJ2-5
TGTGCCAGCAGCTTAGCGGAGCGTCTAAGGGCCCAAGAGACCCAGTACTTC
CASSLAERLRAQETQYF
>TRBV5-5|.|TRBD2|TRBJ2-3
TGTGCCAGCAGCTTGGTAGGCCTAGCGGGGGTCCGACTCACAGATACGCAGTATTTT
CASSLVGLAGVRLTDTQYF
>TRBV5-1|many|.|TRBJ1-1
TGCGCCAGCAGCTTGCAGGGCCGTACTGAAGCTTTCTTT
CASSLQGRTEAFF
>TRBV2|once|.|TRBJ2-2
TGTGCCAGCAGTGAGCAGGGGTCGAACACCGGGGAGCTGTTTTTT
CASSEQGSNTGELFF
>TRBV15|many|.|TRBJ2-3
TGTGCCACCAGCGCCGGGACCGCTACGAGCACGCAGTATTTT
CATSAGTATSTQYF
>TRBV12-3/TRBV12-4|few|.|TRBJ1-6
TGTGCCAGCAGTTTCCGGCAGAATTCACCCCTCCACTTT
CASSFRQNSPLHF
>TRBV12-3/TRBV12-4|.|.|TRBJ1-3
TGTGCCAGCAGAACCACCCGGACCCAACGAACTGGAAACACCATATATTTT
CASRTTRTQRTGNTIYF
>TRBV6-1|.|.|TRBJ2-5
TGTGCCAGCAGTGCCTCGGGGGAGACCCTGTACTTC
CASSASGETLYF
>TRBV7-9|.|.|TRBJ2-1
TGTGCCCGAGGGGACGAGGGGAATGAGCAGTTCTTC
CARGDEGNEQFF
>TRBV6-5|.|.|TRBJ1-1
TGTGCCAGCAAGCCGCCCGGCAGCCTTATTGAAGCTTTCTTT
CASKPPGSLIEAFF
>TRBV5-1|.|.|TRBJ2-1
TGCGCCAGCAGCCACGAGGGGCGCAATGAGCAGTTCTTC
CASSHEGRNEQFF
>TRBV7-9|once|.|TRBJ1-6
TGTGCCAGCAGCTTGAACTCCTATAATTCACCCCTCCACTTT
CASSLNSYNSPLHF
>TRBV27|many|TRBD2|TRBJ2-3
TGTGCCAGCAGTTTATTCGGCCGCGGGGGACCCACAGATACGCAGTATTTT
CASSLFGRGGPTDTQYF
>TRBV5-5|few|.|TRBJ1-5
TGTGCCAGCAGCCTACCCGACAGGAACAATCAGCCCCAGCATTTT
CASSLPDRNNQPQHF
>TRBV6-6|.|TRBD2|TRBJ2-1
TGTGCCAGCAGCTCTCTTCTAGCGGGGTCCTACAATGAGCAGTTCTTC
CASSSLLAGSYNEQFF
>TRBV2|few|.|TRBJ2-3
TGTGCCAGCAGTGTGCCGGGTCGGGGCACAGATACGCAGTATTTT
CASSVPGRGTDTQYF
>TRBV12-3/TRBV12-4|.|TRBD1|TRBJ2-1
TGTGCCAGCAGCCCCGACAGGGGGGTTTACAATGAGCAGTTCTTC
CASSPDRGVYNEQFF
>TRBV7-8|few|TRBD1|TRBJ2-2
TGTGCCAGCAGATCAACCGGCAGGGGGACGAACACCGGGGAGCTGTTTTTT
CASRSTGRGTNTGELFF
>TRBV20-1|many|.|TRBJ2-7
TGCAGTGCTGGGGGACTTGGGGACCACGAGCAGTACTTC
CSAGGLGDHEQYF
>TRBV20-1|.|TRBD1|TRBJ1-5
TGCAGTGCTAGTGGGGACAGTTATAGCAATCAGCCCCAGCATTTT
CSASGDSYSNQPQHF
>TRBV5-1|.|.|TRBJ2-1
TGCGCCAGCAGCTTTCTGGGGCCCAGCTCCTACAATGAGCAGTTCTTC
CASSFLGPSSYNEQFF